These 15 T cell receptor beta chains were sequenced from one sample in a study of cytotoxic CD8 clonotypes in ibrutinib-treated CLL. Profiling relied on immunoSEQ multiplex PCR, and the TCRdb table lists in-frame clones only, not all of them. The sample carries under 150,000 clones, 85% to 95% recorded once. Sample: PBMCs, taken after 12 months of ibrutinib treatment. These receptor sequences come from a human donor with chronic lymphocytic leukemia.

The genes are TRBV5-1 and TRBJ2-5; 9 nucleotides agree with TRBD2. After removal of 0 bases from V and 4 bases from J, the junction contained 7 bases not matched to a gene. This CDR3 comprises 16 residues. Germline values: CDR1 SGHRS, CDR2 YFSETQ. The chain's CDR3 is CASSLGDSGSGETQYF. The CDR3 DNA reads as TGCGCCAGCAGCTTGGGCGATAGCGGGAGTGGAGAGACCCAGTACTTC.

This clone was seen more than once but under ten times. V is TRBV7-2 and J is TRBJ2-2; 8 nucleotides match TRBD2. The CDR3 loop spans 15 amino acids. Germline CDR1 SGHTA, CDR2 FQGNSA. V was clipped by 5 bases and J by 6 bases; unmatched bases: 8. For the CDR3, the DNA is TGTGCCAGCAGCGTACGGGAGGGAGGCTCCGGGGAGCTGTTTTTT. Translation: CASSVREGGSGELFF.

About this clone: Germline and junction disagree at one end, which may indicate a read error. Other nucleotide sequences from this sample produce the same CDR3. The V call is TRBV10-3, the J call TRBJ2-7; no clear D. The CDR3 consists of 15 residues. The germline V gene encodes CDR1 ENHRY and CDR2 SYGVKD. The CDR3 DNA sequence: TGTGCCATTAGTGGGCCGGATAAATGGACCTACGAGCAGTACTTC. It is translated as CAISGPDKWTYEQYF.

This sequence joins TRBV10-1 and TRBJ2-7; D gene uncertain. The CDR3 length is 13 residues. V was shortened by 5 bases and J by 6 bases, with 14 bases between the two germline ends. Germline-derived CDR1 and CDR2 are WNHNN and SYGVQD (reference sequence). In DNA form, the CDR3 reads TGCGCCAGCAGTCCCGGGCCCCACGGCGAGCAGTACTTC. Translating gives CASSPGPHGEQYF.

This clone was seen a single time. In DNA form, the CDR3 reads TGTGCCAGCAGTGTGGGGATCGACCCCAATCAGCCCCAGCATTTT. This encodes CASSVGIDPNQPQHF. This chain uses TRBV6-1 with TRBJ1-5; D is ambiguous. Germline CDR1 and CDR2: MNHNS and SASEGT. CDR3 length equals 15 residues. Between the trimmed V and J ends, which lost 4 bases and 3 bases, there was a span of 13 bases.

This clone has a single count. This chain uses TRBV27 with TRBJ1-1; D might be TRBD1 (5 bases). From germline, CDR1 is MNHEY and CDR2 SMNVEV (reference sequence). The CDR3 totals 14 residues. Trimming pared 6 bases from V and 5 bases from J, leaving 16 bases between. The DNA of the CDR3 is TGTGCCAGCAGCCCTTCCGGGGGAAGGACTGAAGCTTTCTTT. This gives the protein CASSPSGGRTEAFF.

CDR3 sequence (DNA): TGTGCCATCAGTGAGTCGCAGTCCATAGGCTCCTCTGGGGCCAACGTCCTGACTTTC. Its protein product is CAISESQSIGSSGANVLTF. The chain employs TRBV10-3 and TRBJ2-6; D gene ambiguous. V dropped 0 bases and J dropped 0 bases, with 15 bases sitting between them. This CDR3 contains 19 residues. From germline, CDR1 is ENHRY and CDR2 SYGVKD.

The chain joins TRBV19 to TRBJ2-5, with D perhaps TRBD1 (5 bases). V was trimmed by 2 bases and J by 4 bases, leaving 14 bases between them. The germline gives CDR1 LNHDA, CDR2 SQIVND (reference sequence). The CDR3 length is 15 residues. CDR3 nucleotide sequence: TGTGCCAGTAGTATAATCCCAGGGTTCACAGAGACCCAGTACTTC. The encoded protein is CASSIIPGFTETQYF.

Turning to this clone: Other DNA sequences in the sample encode the same CDR3. The J gene is TRBJ2-7, the V gene TRBV18; 7 bases agree with TRBD1. The germline V gene encodes CDR1 KGHSH and CDR2 LQKENI. Trimming cost V 3 bases and J 4 bases; bases outside gene matches: 3. The CDR3 sequence is 13 residues long. The DNA for the CDR3 is TGTGCCAGCTCACCGGGACAGCTATACGAGCAGTACTTC. It specifies CASSPGQLYEQYF.

V usage is TRBV9 and J usage is TRBJ2-2, with D hard to call. This CDR3 has 11 residues. V lost 7 bases and J 4 bases, leaving 5 bases between the germline ends. Germline-derived CDR1 and CDR2 are SGDLS and YYNGEE. CDR3 DNA: TGTGCCAGCGCATCCACCGGGGAGCTGTTTTTT. It encodes CASASTGELFF.

This clone was found a few times. The sample holds other DNA sequences that translate to the same CDR3. The CDR3 sequence is CASSLEETQYF. CDR3 bases: TGCGCCAGCAGCTTGGAAGAGACCCAGTACTTC. This rearrangement joins TRBV5-1 to TRBJ2-5; D remains unclear. This CDR3 has 11 residues. The V gene lost 0 bases and the J gene lost 3 bases, with 0 bases spanning the gap. The germline V gene encodes CDR1 SGHRS and CDR2 YFSETQ.

The chain carries TRBV5-1 and TRBJ1-3, with D possibly TRBD1 on 5 matching bases. The CDR3 sequence is 15 residues long. Germline values: CDR1 SGHRS, CDR2 YFSETQ. The germline V and J ends were trimmed by 0 bases and 1 base, with 8 bases remaining between them. As DNA, the CDR3 is TGCGCCAGCAGCTTGGGGTCAGGGTCTGGAAACACCATATATTTT. Protein product: CASSLGSGSGNTIYF.

The rearrangement links TRBV18 to TRBJ1-5; D remains unclear. V was trimmed by 5 bases and J by 3 bases, leaving 17 bases between them. The CDR3 contains 16 residues. Looked up from germline, CDR1 is KGHSH and CDR2 is LQKENI. CDR3 sequence reads: CASSDSVTAYNQPQHF. The CDR3 coding sequence is TGTGCCAGCTCAGACTCCGTGACGGCTTACAATCAGCCCCAGCATTTT.

This chain links TRBV9 with TRBJ2-2, with D possibly TRBD1 on 5 matching bases. V was shortened by 3 bases and J by 2 bases, with 11 bases between the two germline ends. The length of the CDR3 is 15 residues. Germline V CDR1 and CDR2: SGDLS, YYNGEE. The CDR3: CASSAPGFNTGELFF. CDR3 bases: TGTGCCAGCAGCGCCCCAGGGTTTAACACCGGGGAGCTGTTTTTT.

V gene TRBV5-5 combines with J gene TRBJ2-3; D call uncertain. V was pared by 2 bases and J by 2 bases, with 15 bases between. Germline V gives CDR1 SGHKS, CDR2 YYEKEE (reference sequence). The CDR3 covers 16 residues. CDR3 bases: TGTGCCAGCAGCTTAAGCCTGGCAGCCTACACAGATACGCAGTATTTT. This codes for CASSLSLAAYTDTQYF.